Sequencing of this T cell receptor beta chain was carried out in a study of T cell repertoires in cytomegalovirus infection. The table lists this clonotype with many counts. TCRdb reprocessed the reads via MiXCR and lists one record per CDR3 protein. The sample holds some 680,000 distinct CDR3 sequences; less than 40% are singletons and the top ten take 2.8%. The TCR sequence derives from a human donor in good health (CMV status not recorded). Some clones in this sample may be carry-over from other donors' samples. The sample comprised PBMCs.

The CDR3 DNA follows: TGTGCCAGCAGCTTAGGAGGCGGGAAAGAGCAGTACTTC. Protein sequence: CASSLGGGKEQYF. The J gene is TRBJ2-7, the V gene TRBV7-2; maybe TRBD2 (6 bases). Germline-derived CDR1 and CDR2 are SGHTA and FQGNSA. The CDR3 runs 13 residues. V was trimmed by 1 base and J by 7 bases, leaving 11 bases between them. Using reference TRBV7-2 and TRBJ2-7 for the parts outside the CDR3, the full variable domain is GAGVSQSPSNKVTEKGKDVELRCDPISGHTALYWYRQSLGQGLEFLIYFQGNSAPDKSGLPSDRFSAERTGGSVSTLTIQRTQQEDSAVYLCASSLGGGKEQYFGPGTRLTVT.